This T cell receptor (beta chain) comes out of a study of blood T cell repertoires in COVID-19. Sequencing was performed with immunoSEQ multiplex PCR; in TCRdb, only in-frame clones are kept and a portion is missing. Of about 180,000 clones detected, 75% to 90% appear once; the ten largest clones hold 6.2%. Participants had their cohort set by participant-reported clinical history. Donors of Cohort 3 who recovered were those that had two negative PCRs, clearance, or symptom resolution. V was clipped by 0 bases and J by 2 bases, with 7 bases between them. The CDR3 is made up of 14 amino acids. Looked up from germline, CDR1 is MGHRA and CDR2 is YSYEKL.

The J gene is TRBJ1-1, the V gene TRBV4-1; D unclear. The sequence was obtained from a middle-aged man who had recovered from COVID-19. Sequencing was carried out using PBMCs or T cells enriched from blood (not recorded which). CDR3 bases: TGCGCCAGCAGCCAAGATCACGGTAACACTGAAGCTTTCTTT. It yields the protein CASSQDHGNTEAFF.